This T cell receptor beta chain was found in a study of radiation and T cells in renal cell carcinoma. Study conclusions and caveats: In nephrectomy-only tumors, top 100 clonotypes averaged roughly 45%, versus around 54% irradiated. Tumor samples were small regions of approximately 0.9 g.

The CDR3 spans 16 residues. The germline V and J ends were trimmed by 1 base and 2 bases, with 13 bases remaining between them. CDR1 is SGHTA and CDR2 is FQGNSA in the germline V gene. Some clones are missing from TCRdb's copy, which holds only in-frame ones; the method was immunoSEQ multiplex PCR. The sample holds 15,000 or so clones, roughly 60% seen once. As to treatment: treatment-naive control, cytoreductive nephrectomy. Treatment-naive patients without radiation supplied the control tumors at nephrectomy. Concerning this clone: Its cognate antigen is unknown.

The V gene is TRBV7-2, the J gene TRBJ2-3; no clear D. This receptor was taken from a man in his fifties or sixties with renal cell carcinoma. Material: tumor tissue, obtained from a patient whose treatment was nephrectomy without radiotherapy. The CDR3 is CASSLVFSQFTDTQYF. The CDR3 DNA reads TGTGCCAGCAGCTTAGTTTTCTCACAATTCACAGATACGCAGTATTTT.